This T cell receptor beta chain was recorded in a study of cytomegalovirus exposure and HLA in healthy donors. This CDR3 contains 17 residues. The J segment lost 2 bases and the V segment lost 0 bases, leaving 10 bases of the junction unmatched. Germline V gene lookup returns CDR1 LNHDA and CDR2 SQIVND (reference sequence). Primers: 60 Vbeta forward and 13 Jbeta reverse. The repertoire was sequenced with immunoSEQ multiplex PCR; TCRdb's copy has only in-frame clones and lacks some. The table records roughly 150,000 clones, around four fifths of them present only once. This clone was recorded once. This receptor was taken from a woman aged 18-35 years in good health and CMV-seronegative. The chain uses TRBV19 and TRBJ2-7; 7 bases are a match to TRBD1. Sequenced material: PBMCs. Here the CDR3 reads CASSIDHSTGYPYEQYF. Written as DNA, the CDR3 is TGTGCCAGTAGTATAGATCACTCGACAGGGTACCCCTACGAGCAGTACTTC.